This TCR beta chain was documented in a study of beta chain features in type 1 diabetes. The entirety of the isolated RNA underwent reverse transcription, so expressed TCRB transcripts were sequenced. Some clones are missing from TCRdb's copy, which holds only in-frame ones; the method was immunoSEQ multiplex PCR. Of about 300,000 clones in the sample, about 8% were seen once. This clone was seen more than once but under ten times. Germline V gene sequence: CDR1 MNHEY, CDR2 SVGAGI. The length of the CDR3 is 9 residues. V was cut by 11 bases and J by 9 bases, with 8 bases left in between. What was sequenced was central memory CD4+ T cells from blood. The chain recombines TRBV6-5 with TRBJ1-3; no definite D call. The source of this sequence is a woman between 18 and 30 years old in good health. The CDR3 reads CAGSATIYF. The CDR3 DNA reads as TGTGCCGGGTCAGCCACCATATATTTT.